Listed below are T cell receptor beta chains from one sample, sequenced in a study of blood T cell repertoires in COVID-19. The data were produced by immunoSEQ multiplex PCR, yet TCRdb's version contains in-frame clones alone and is incomplete. The sample lists about 300,000 clones, more than 70% occurring once. The sequenced material came from peripheral blood. The receptors derive from a woman between 50 and 59 years old with acute or convalescent COVID-19. Both conserved end residues are trimmed from each CDR3. Fields, in order: CDR3 length, clone size, V gene, CDR3 protein. Size is omitted from some rows. Given values are once, few, many or a class for expanded clones.

13,.,TRBV6-5,ASSYRGYSNQPQH
12,.,TRBV6-6,ASKSEGQSYEQY
21,.,TRBV27,ASRKPGLAGDEGRGGSYNEQF
14,.,TRBV7-8,ASSLGTFLSNQPQH
13,.,TRBV28,ASSPGSANTGELF
11,.,TRBV24-1,ATSDGSQETQY
14,.,TRBV28,ASSPTGLGGTGELF
12,.,TRBV19,ASSMQGGTGELF
12,.,TRBV5-1,ASSRGAERNEQF
15,.,TRBV4-2,ASSQDRDRTNTGELF
16,.,TRBV9,ASSAGTSGRRRGYEQF
14,.,TRBV24-1,ATSDPGTSGRNEQF
12,.,TRBV18,ASSPKQGADTQY
12,.,TRBV6-1,ASSEGLANYGYT
13,.,TRBV28,ASSRLAGGTYEQY
12,.,TRBV5-1,ASSTTGFDTEAF
13,.,TRBV18,ASSPGQGTYNEQF
14,few,TRBV24-1,ATSDAGTQNTGELF
12,.,TRBV20-1,SASLTGPNQPQH
13,.,TRBV7-2,ASSPRTRAGNEQF
13,.,TRBV7-2,ASSLTGRSQETQY
13,.,TRBV4-3,ASRPSGSSTGELF
13,.,TRBV6-6,ASSTGEIGNQPQH
15,.,TRBV4-1,ASSSNPRTSTNYEQY
12,.,TRBV28,ASSSTGGYYEQY
14,.,TRBV6-1,ASSELSGQESYEQY
17,.,TRBV27,ASSLIFGRAGLDTGELF
12,.,TRBV15,ATSRDRAQETQY
14,once,TRBV9,ASSVGVVGQYGAQY
14,.,TRBV5-1,ASSLPDSSGANVLT
14,.,TRBV3-1/TRBV3-2,ASSQLPTGGEEKLF
12,once,TRBV6-5,ASSRGAVFEKLF
12,.,TRBV6-4,ASSSGESYNEQF
12,.,TRBV5-1,ASTPTGNSYEQY
13,.,TRBV7-6,ASSLGTSSGNTIY
12,.,TRBV4-3,ASSQGGQGIGYT
12,.,TRBV30,AWKASGNQETQY
13,few,TRBV24-1,ATSDSRGAAETQY
13,.,TRBV6-5,ASSFFSTGRDTQY
12,.,TRBV5-1,ASSWTGTGGEQF
13,.,TRBV4-1,ASSRGTGGAYEQY
13,few,TRBV24-1,ATSDRRAGDHEQY
12,.,TRBV7-9,ASSSGTLSYEQY
20,.,TRBV19,ASSIEAPLAGGSPSMAGELF
16,.,TRBV15,ATSGDRVLREDRTEQF
12,.,TRBV15,ATSKGPTGGELF
12,.,TRBV29-1,SVRDGTGSGELF
12,once,TRBV29-1,SVVAAFTPHEQY
14,.,TRBV5-1,ASSPGLRTGGDEQY
13,.,TRBV15,ATSRNWAVQETQY
10,.,TRBV30,ASAGGNQPQH
16,.,TRBV5-3,ARSYSTGTGSFGNTIY
13,once,TRBV4-1,ASSQALLPSYEQY
14,.,TRBV9,ASSAGGGGMNTEAF